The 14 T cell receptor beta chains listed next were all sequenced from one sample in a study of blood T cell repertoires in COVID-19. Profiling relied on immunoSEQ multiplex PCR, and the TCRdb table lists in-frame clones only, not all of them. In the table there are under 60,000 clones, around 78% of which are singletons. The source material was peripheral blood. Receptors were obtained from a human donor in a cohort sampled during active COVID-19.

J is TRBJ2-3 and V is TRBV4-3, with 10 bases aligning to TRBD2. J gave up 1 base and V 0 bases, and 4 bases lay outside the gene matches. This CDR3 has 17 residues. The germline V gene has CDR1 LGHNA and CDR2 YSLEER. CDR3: CASSQDRLAGGTDTQYF. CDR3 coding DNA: TGCGCCAGCAGCCAAGATCGGCTAGCGGGGGGCACAGATACGCAGTATTTT.

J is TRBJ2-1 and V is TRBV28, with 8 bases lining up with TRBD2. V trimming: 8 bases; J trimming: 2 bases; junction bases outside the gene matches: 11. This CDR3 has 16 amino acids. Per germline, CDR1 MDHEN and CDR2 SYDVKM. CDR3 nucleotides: TGTGCCAGCGGCCCGTGGCGGGGGGCAACCTACAATGAGCAGTTCTTC. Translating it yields CASGPWRGATYNEQFF.

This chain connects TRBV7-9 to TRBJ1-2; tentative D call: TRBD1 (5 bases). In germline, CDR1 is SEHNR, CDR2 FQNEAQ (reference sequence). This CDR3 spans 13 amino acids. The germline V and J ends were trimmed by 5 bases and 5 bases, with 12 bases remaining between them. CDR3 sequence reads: CASSPDSGYGYTF. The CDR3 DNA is TGTGCCAGCAGCCCCGACAGCGGGTATGGCTACACCTTC.

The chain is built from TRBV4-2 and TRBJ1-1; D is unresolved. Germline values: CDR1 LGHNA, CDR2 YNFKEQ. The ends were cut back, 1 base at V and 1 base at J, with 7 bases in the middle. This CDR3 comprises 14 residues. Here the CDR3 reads CASSQVSQNTEAFF. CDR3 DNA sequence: TGTGCCAGCAGCCAAGTGTCACAGAACACTGAAGCTTTCTTT.

CDR3 DNA sequence: TGTGCCAGCAGCTTAGCGGGAGCCAACTATGGCTACACCTTC. It specifies CASSLAGANYGYTF. This rearrangement joins TRBV7-2 to TRBJ1-2; D call uncertain. The V and J ends lost 0 bases and 2 bases respectively, with 7 bases between them. Per germline, CDR1 SGHTA and CDR2 FQGNSA. CDR3 length equals 14 residues.

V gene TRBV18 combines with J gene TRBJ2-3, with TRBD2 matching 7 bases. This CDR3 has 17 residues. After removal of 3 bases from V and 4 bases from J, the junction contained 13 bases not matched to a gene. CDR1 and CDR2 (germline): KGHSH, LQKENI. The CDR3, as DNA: TGTGCCAGCTCACCTCTGACCGGGACTAACAATGCAGATACGCAGTATTTT. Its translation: CASSPLTGTNNADTQYF. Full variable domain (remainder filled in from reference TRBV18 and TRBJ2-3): NAGVMQNPRHLVRRRGQEARLRCSPMKGHSHVYWYRQLPEEGLKFMVYLQKENIIDESGMPKERFSAEFPKEGPSILRIQQVVRGDSAAYFCASSPLTGTNNADTQYFGPGTRLTVL.

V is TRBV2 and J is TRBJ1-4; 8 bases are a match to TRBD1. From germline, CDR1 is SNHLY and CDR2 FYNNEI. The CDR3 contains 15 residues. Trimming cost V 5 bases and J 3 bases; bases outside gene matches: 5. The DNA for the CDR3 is TGTGCCAGCAGTTTCAGGGGGCTAGCTAATGAAAAACTGTTTTTT. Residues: CASSFRGLANEKLFF.

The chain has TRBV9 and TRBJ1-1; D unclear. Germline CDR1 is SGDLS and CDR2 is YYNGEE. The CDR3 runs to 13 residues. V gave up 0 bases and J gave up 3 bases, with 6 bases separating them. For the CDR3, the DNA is TGTGCCAGCAGCGTAGTCTTCGACACTGAAGCTTTCTTT. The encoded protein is CASSVVFDTEAFF.

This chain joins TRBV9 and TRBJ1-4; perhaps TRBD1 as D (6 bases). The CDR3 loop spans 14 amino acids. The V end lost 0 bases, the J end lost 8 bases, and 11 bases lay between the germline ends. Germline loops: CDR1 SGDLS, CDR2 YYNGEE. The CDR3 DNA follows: TGTGCCAGCAGCGTAGATGGACAGAGAGAAAAACTGTTTTTT. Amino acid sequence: CASSVDGQREKLFF. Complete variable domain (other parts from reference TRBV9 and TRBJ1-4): DSGVTQTPKHLITATGQRVTLRCSPRSGDLSVYWYQQSLDQGLQFLIQYYNGEERAKGNILERFSAQQFPDLHSELNLSSLELGDSALYFCASSVDGQREKLFFGSGTQLSVL.

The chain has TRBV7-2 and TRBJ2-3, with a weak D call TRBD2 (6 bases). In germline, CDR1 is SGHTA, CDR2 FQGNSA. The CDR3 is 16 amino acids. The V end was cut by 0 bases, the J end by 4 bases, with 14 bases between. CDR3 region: CASSLAVRRGSDTQYF. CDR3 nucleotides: TGTGCCAGCAGCTTAGCTGTAAGGCGGGGATCAGATACGCAGTATTTT.

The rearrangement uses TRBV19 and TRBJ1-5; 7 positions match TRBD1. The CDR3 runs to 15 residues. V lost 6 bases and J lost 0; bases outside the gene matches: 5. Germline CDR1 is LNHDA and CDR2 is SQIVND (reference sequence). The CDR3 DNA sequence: TGTGCCAGTAGACTACAGGGGAGTAGCAATCAGCCCCAGCATTTT. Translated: CASRLQGSSNQPQHF.

The CDR3, as DNA: TGCGCCAGCAGCCAAGATCTCGGGGGCTATGGCTACACCTTC. Encoded protein: CASSQDLGGYGYTF. V usage is TRBV4-1 and J usage is TRBJ1-2, with D maybe TRBD1 (5 bases). Germline V gene data show CDR1 as MGHRA and CDR2 as YSYEKL. This CDR3 comprises 14 residues. Trimming left V 0 bases short and J 4 bases short, with 9 bases between.

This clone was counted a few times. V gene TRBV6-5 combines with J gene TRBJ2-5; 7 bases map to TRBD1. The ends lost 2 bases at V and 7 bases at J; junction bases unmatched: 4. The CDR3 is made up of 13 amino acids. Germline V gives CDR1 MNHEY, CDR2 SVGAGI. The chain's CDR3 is CASSYPGGATQYF. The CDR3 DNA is TGTGCCAGCAGTTACCCAGGGGGAGCGACCCAGTACTTC.

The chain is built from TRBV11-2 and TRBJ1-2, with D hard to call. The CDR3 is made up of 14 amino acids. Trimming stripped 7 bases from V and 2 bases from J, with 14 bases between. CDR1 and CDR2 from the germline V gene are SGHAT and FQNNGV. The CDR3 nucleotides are TGTGCCAGCACCCCTTCGGGGAGGAACTATGGCTACACCTTC. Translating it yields CASTPSGRNYGYTF.